The present T cell receptor (beta chain) was sequenced within a study of blood T cell repertoires in COVID-19. Study-wide background: Acute and convalescent COVID-19 specimens originated in the United States, Italy and Spain. The cDNA or gDNA used as material had been derived from T cells, B-cell-depleted T cells, or PBMCs.

In the study's own analysis: The assay estimated nucleated cells by amplifying reference gene primers. The table came from immunoSEQ multiplex PCR; TCRdb's copy has only in-frame clones and leaves some out. That table is the source of V, J and clone size, and D and trimming were worked out from the DNA. The sample has under 170,000 clones; approximately 88% are singletons. The CDR3 is made up of 16 amino acids. Germline V CDR1 and CDR2: LNHDA, SQIVND (reference sequence). V lost 9 bases and J lost 7, with 25 bases in between. This clone was observed a single time. The chain combines TRBV19 with TRBJ1-3; unclear D gene. Sequenced material: peripheral blood. The source is a man aged 70-80 years with acute or convalescent COVID-19. CDR3 sequence: CASRQSGKRGLNTIYF. The CDR3 bases are TGTGCCAGCCGGCAGTCGGGGAAAAGAGGACTGAACACCATATATTTT.